One TCR beta chain is described in this entry. Its antigen remains undetermined. No clone much larger than this one lies a single base away; base qualities are absent. The data stem from a study of T cells after yellow fever vaccination (dated by TCRdb to the late 2010s). For the study in its entirety: The SMART-Seq v4 Ultra Low Input RNA kit was used to prepare libraries from fractions with low cell numbers. To follow T-cell clones before and after primary and booster YFV17D yellow fever vaccination, bulk TCR alpha and beta repertoires were sequenced over time. Two healthy male donors made up the cohort, one aged 18 to 30 years and the other aged 30 to 40 years. Blood was drawn at multiple timepoints before and after primary and secondary immunization, with bulk PBMC replicates and cell subsets isolated. Overall study results and their limits: Computational filtering was needed because FACS-sorted repertoires could contain abundant contaminating clonotypes from the bulk population. Compared with the primary T-cell response, the secondary T-cell response was weaker but faster, peaking on day 5 rather than day 15. Because only two donors were included in the study, the extent to which the findings can be generalized is limited. A small fraction of clonotypes appeared in both the CD4 and CD8 compartments, likely as a result of convergent recombination. After the booster, most of the clones that had expanded following primary vaccination were detected again (roughly 97% of CD4 and more than 85% of CD8), which suggests that memory was broadly maintained.

TCR cDNA was made using 5'RACE template switching, a step that added a universal primer site and unique molecular identifiers. Priming of cDNA synthesis was performed from both the TCR alpha and TCR beta constant segments. Library amplification used two PCR steps, and the second PCR step added sample barcodes and sequencing adapters. Sequencing of the libraries was done on either Illumina HiSeq 2500 (2x100 bp) or NovaSeq (2x150 bp). In the paper's pipeline: MIGEC was used to demultiplex reads and collapse the reads into UMI consensus sequences, and MiXCR was used for V(D)J alignment. Clonotypes responding to the vaccine were identified with edgeR on replicate PBMC samples, with the criteria of FDR below 0.01 and a log2 fold change above 5 up to day 15. CD4 or CD8 identity was assigned to each bulk clonotype according to whether the clonotype was present at higher abundance in the sequenced CD4 repertoire or the sequenced CD8 repertoire. TCRdb trimmed public reads at Q25 via fastp, called clones via MiXCR and kept in-frame beta chains. When rows share a CDR3 protein, they turn into one entry using the most common DNA and genes. Clone size and V and J calls follow TCRdb, not the original study. The sample table holds hundreds of thousands of distinct CDR3 sequences, of which 13% were seen once. Around 15% of the sample is taken by the ten largest.

V is shortened by 3 bases, J by 5 bases, and the region joining them spans 18 bases. For CDR1 and CDR2, the germline V gene lists SGDLS and YYNGEE. The CDR3 runs 16 residues from the cysteine to the phenylalanine. The read is trimmed to its CDR3 DNA, 48 bases read in frame from base 1. The treatment or condition label here, explained by the study, means: live attenuated yellow fever vaccine strain. Two biological replicates of bulk PBMCs were collected at each blood-draw timepoint. PBMCs were isolated from peripheral blood using a standard Ficoll-Paque protocol. TriZol was used to extract RNA from bulk PBMCs, from CD4 and CD8 fractions, and from dextramer-positive and dextramer-negative fractions.

This specimen consisted of PBMCs, obtained on the day of the yellow fever booster vaccination. The TCR sequence derives from a man aged 25 to 40 who received the YFV17D yellow fever vaccine. The chain is assembled from TRBV9 and TRBJ2-1; the D gene is possibly TRBD2, with 6 bases matching. The DNA sequence is TGTGCCAGCAGCGCCCCTGCGGGGAACCCACACAATGAGCAGTTCTTC. Its amino acids are CASSAPAGNPHNEQFF.